Following are 13 T cell receptor beta chains from one sample sequenced in a study of cytomegalovirus exposure and HLA in healthy donors. The PCR ran on 60 Vbeta and 13 Jbeta primers. The repertoire was sequenced with immunoSEQ multiplex PCR; TCRdb's copy has only in-frame clones and lacks some. The data show about 130,000 clones, 75% seen once. The specimen sequenced was PBMCs. These receptors came from a man between 25 and 39 years old in good health and CMV-seronegative.

The chain couples TRBV18 to TRBJ2-2; D possibly corresponds to TRBD1 (5 bases). CDR1 and CDR2 from the germline V gene are KGHSH and LQKENI. Trimming shortened V by 3 bases and J by 5 bases, and 13 bases separated the two germline ends. The CDR3 spans 15 residues. CDR3 region: CASSPNSPGTGELFF. CDR3 nucleotide sequence: TGTGCCAGCTCACCGAACTCCCCAGGGACCGGGGAGCTGTTTTTT.

V is TRBV2 and J is TRBJ2-2, with D tentatively TRBD1 (5 bases). The CDR3 has 17 residues. From germline, CDR1 is SNHLY and CDR2 FYNNEI. V lost 2 bases and J lost 8, with 21 bases in between. CDR3 DNA: TGTGCCAGCAGTGAAAGAAGGGCAGGGTCCATCAAGGGGGAGCTGTTTTTT. Encoded protein: CASSERRAGSIKGELFF.

This rearrangement joins TRBV28 to TRBJ2-1, with 13 positions matching TRBD2. The CDR3 is 16 amino acids. After removal of 1 base from V and 8 bases from J, the junction contained 5 bases not matched to a gene. The germline V gene encodes CDR1 MDHEN and CDR2 SYDVKM. The CDR3 loop is CASSLSTSGRVYEQFF. Here the CDR3 DNA reads TGTGCCAGCAGTTTATCAACTAGCGGGAGGGTTTATGAGCAGTTCTTC.

The chain recombines TRBV27 with TRBJ1-2; a weak D match, TRBD1 (5 bases). V was pared by 7 bases and J by 3 bases, with 18 bases between. There are 15 residues in the CDR3. CDR1 MNHEY and CDR2 SMNVEV come from the germline V gene (reference sequence). CDR3 amino acids: CASTSWATADYGYTF. The CDR3 DNA sequence: TGTGCCAGCACCTCTTGGGCGACAGCCGACTATGGCTACACCTTC.

The V and J genes are TRBV19 and TRBJ1-1, with 7 bases that match TRBD1. The ends lost 4 bases at V and 8 bases at J; junction bases unmatched: 7. CDR1 is LNHDA, CDR2 SQIVND, per germline (reference sequence). This CDR3 has 13 residues. This CDR3 is CASSKNRGVEAFF. The CDR3 nucleotides are TGTGCCAGTAGTAAAAACAGGGGCGTAGAAGCTTTCTTT.

This clone was detected once. The chain links TRBV10-3 to TRBJ1-6; D call uncertain. Germline V lookup: CDR1 ENHRY, CDR2 SYGVKD. The CDR3 contains 13 residues. Trimming removed 8 bases from V and 7 bases from J, with 12 bases in between. The CDR3 nucleotides read TGTGCCATCTCGGAGGAAGCAAATTCACCCCTCCACTTT. It specifies CAISEEANSPLHF.

The rearrangement uses TRBV28 and TRBJ2-7; the D gene is possibly TRBD1 (6 bases). The CDR3 has 16 residues. The germline CDR1 and CDR2 sequences are MDHEN and SYDVKM. V was shortened by 4 bases and J by 1 base, with 17 bases between the two germline ends. DNA for the CDR3: TGTGCCAGCAGTTCCCCGACAGGCCGTTTATCCTACGAGCAGTACTTC. Its translation is CASSSPTGRLSYEQYF.

V usage is TRBV11-2 and J usage is TRBJ1-6, with D tentatively TRBD1 (6 bases). CDR1 SGHAT and CDR2 FQNNGV come from the germline V gene. This CDR3 has 16 amino acids. The ends were cut back, 0 bases at V and 9 bases at J, with 15 bases in the middle. This chain's CDR3 is CASSLDRVGGGSPLHF. Here the CDR3 DNA reads TGTGCCAGCAGCTTAGATCGGGTTGGGGGCGGTTCACCCCTCCACTTT. Full variable domain (remainder filled in from reference TRBV11-2 and TRBJ1-6): EAGVAQSPRYKIIEKRQSVAFWCNPISGHATLYWYQQILGQGPKLLIQFQNNGVVDDSQLPKDRFSAERLKGVDSTLKIQPAKLEDSAVYLCASSLDRVGGGSPLHFGNGTRLTVT.

CDR3 nucleotides: TGTGCCTGGAGACAGGCGAATCAGCCCCAGCATTTT. Translated: CAWRQANQPQHF. The rearrangement uses TRBV30 and TRBJ1-5; a possible D gene is TRBD1 (5 bases). Germline V lookup: CDR1 GTSNPN, CDR2 SVGIG (reference sequence). V gave up 3 bases and J gave up 4 bases, with 7 bases separating them. This CDR3 region has 12 residues.

The CDR3 loop is CASSVAKGSATGELFF. In DNA, the CDR3 is TGTGCCAGCAGCGTAGCAAAGGGGTCGGCCACCGGGGAGCTGTTTTTT. V usage is TRBV9 and J usage is TRBJ2-2; tentative D call: TRBD1 (5 bases). Per germline, CDR1 SGDLS and CDR2 YYNGEE. The CDR3 consists of 16 residues. The V gene lost 0 bases and the J gene lost 4 bases, with 13 bases spanning the gap. The entire variable domain, with the rest obtained from reference TRBV9 and TRBJ2-2, is as follows: DSGVTQTPKHLITATGQRVTLRCSPRSGDLSVYWYQQSLDQGLQFLIQYYNGEERAKGNILERFSAQQFPDLHSELNLSSLELGDSALYFCASSVAKGSATGELFFGEGSRLTVL.

The V call is TRBV5-4, the J call TRBJ2-5, with 7 bases that match TRBD2. Germline lookup yields CDR1 SGHNT and CDR2 YYREEE (reference sequence). This CDR3 has 12 amino acids. J was trimmed by 7 bases and V by 4 bases; bases with no gene match: 4. The CDR3 bases are TGTGCCAGCAGCCTCTCGGGGGGGACCCAGTACTTC. Residues: CASSLSGGTQYF.

This clone was picked up one time. The CDR3 reads CASSAGITNEKLFF. DNA for the CDR3: TGTGCCAGCAGTGCCGGGATCACTAATGAAAAACTGTTTTTT. The chain uses TRBV27 and TRBJ1-4; D call uncertain. V lost 5 bases, J lost 2 bases, and 9 bases lay in between. The germline V gene encodes CDR1 MNHEY and CDR2 SMNVEV (reference sequence). The CDR3 contains 14 residues.

This CDR3 reads CASTSGQLRYEQYF. Here the CDR3 DNA reads TGTGCCAGCACCTCGGGACAGCTCCGCTACGAGCAGTACTTC. V usage is TRBV6-1 and J usage is TRBJ2-7; TRBD1 matches 7 bases. Per the germline V gene, CDR1 is MNHNS and CDR2 is SASEGT. The CDR3 length is 14 residues. V lost 7 bases and J lost 3; bases outside the gene matches: 9.